Listed below are T cell receptor beta chains from one sample, sequenced in a study of blood T cells in healthy people across ages. Using its own MiXCR run on the 5' RACE reads, TCRdb lists one record per CDR3 protein. The table lists under 850,000 distinct CDR3 sequences, under 40% of them singletons. The sequenced sample was blood. The receptors stem from a man aged 18 to 30 in good health. CDR3s include the opening cysteine and the closing phenylalanine or tryptophan. The D gene is left open where the match is weak. Size is omitted from some rows. Given values are once, few, many or a class for expanded clones.

size	D	J	V	CDR3	DNA
once	-	TRBJ2-5	TRBV3-1	CTSSQGDVRRETQYF	TGTACCAGCAGCCAAGGGGATGTCAGAAGAGAGACCCAGTACTTC
many	-	TRBJ2-1	TRBV12-3/TRBV12-4	CASTEPNEQFF	TGTGCCAGCACGGAACCGAATGAGCAGTTCTTC
-	-	TRBJ2-2	TRBV4-1	CASSQGSRELFF	TGCGCCAGCAGCCAAGGTAGTAGGGAGCTGTTTTTT
-	TRBD2	TRBJ2-3	TRBV4-1	CASSRLLAGGQGDTQYF	TGCGCCAGCAGCCGCCTTCTAGCGGGGGGGCAGGGAGATACGCAGTATTTT
-	TRBD2	TRBJ2-5	TRBV5-1	CASALGSGEETQYF	TGCGCCAGTGCCCTAGGAAGCGGGGAGGAGACCCAGTACTTC
-	-	TRBJ1-1	TRBV20-1	CSANWQLNTEAFF	TGCAGTGCTAATTGGCAGTTGAACACTGAAGCTTTCTTT
-	TRBD2	TRBJ2-3	TRBV4-2	CASSQVLAGTDTQYF	TGTGCCAGCAGCCAAGTGCTAGCGGGCACAGATACGCAGTATTTT
-	TRBD2	TRBJ2-5	TRBV5-5	CASSSPAGDQETQYF	TGTGCCAGCAGCTCGCCGGCGGGGGATCAAGAGACCCAGTACTTC
-	TRBD2	TRBJ2-7	TRBV10-3	CAIREGLAGGRSYNEQYF	TGTGCCATCAGGGAGGGACTAGCGGGGGGAAGATCCTACAATGAGCAGTACTTC
-	TRBD1	TRBJ2-7	TRBV20-1	CSAMDRGLTYEQYF	TGCAGTGCCATGGACAGGGGGTTAACCTACGAGCAGTACTTC
-	-	TRBJ1-3	TRBV5-1	CASSLAADEGTIYF	TGCGCCAGCAGCTTGGCCGCGGATGAAGGCACCATATATTTT
few	-	TRBJ2-1	TRBV7-2	CASILGGPTYNEQFF	TGTGCCAGCATTCTAGGGGGGCCCACCTACAATGAGCAGTTCTTC
few	-	TRBJ2-4	TRBV7-2	CASSSTGYNEQYF	TGTGCCAGCAGCTCGACAGGATACAATGAGCAGTACTTC
-	-	TRBJ1-1	TRBV12-3/TRBV12-4	CASRPDPLRGNTEAFF	TGTGCCAGCAGACCCGACCCCCTCAGGGGAAACACTGAAGCTTTCTTT
few	TRBD1	TRBJ2-7	TRBV5-1	CASSDTGGYEQYF	TGCGCCAGCAGCGATACAGGGGGCTACGAGCAGTACTTC
-	-	TRBJ1-6	TRBV6-6	CASSDAGTEQSPLHF	TGTGCCAGCAGTGATGCCGGGACCGAGCAATCACCCCTCCACTTT
many	TRBD1	TRBJ2-1	TRBV24-1	CATSDSPGQGYNEQFF	TGTGCCACCAGTGATTCTCCGGGACAGGGGTACAATGAGCAGTTCTTC
many	TRBD2	TRBJ2-1	TRBV4-3	CASSRHERGGYEQFF	TGCGCCAGCAGCCGCCACGAGCGGGGGGGTTATGAGCAGTTCTTC
-	-	TRBJ2-7	TRBV5-1	CASSLEWRDNGLYNEQYF	TGCGCCAGCAGCTTGGAGTGGAGGGATAATGGTTTATACAATGAGCAGTACTTC
-	-	TRBJ2-5	TRBV5-6	CASSPLWLFEGTSQETQYF	TGTGCCAGCAGCCCGCTATGGTTGTTCGAAGGGACGTCCCAAGAGACCCAGTACTTC
few	-	TRBJ2-7	TRBV4-3	CASSQDLGHPYEQYF	TGCGCCAGCAGCCAAGACTTGGGACACCCCTACGAGCAGTACTTC
-	-	TRBJ2-7	TRBV3-1	CASSRGPAVEQYF	TGTGCCAGCAGCCGGGGTCCGGCGGTCGAGCAGTACTTC
-	-	TRBJ2-1	TRBV28	CASSKYYEQFF	TGTGCCAGCAGCAAGTACTACGAGCAGTTCTTC
many	TRBD1	TRBJ2-7	TRBV12-3/TRBV12-4	CASTPGQGSAEQYF	TGTGCCAGCACCCCGGGACAGGGCTCCGCCGAGCAGTACTTC
-	-	TRBJ2-3	TRBV3-1	CASSQNSHSTDTQYF	TGTGCCAGCAGCCAAAACAGCCATAGCACAGATACGCAGTATTTT
many	TRBD2	TRBJ2-4	TRBV12-3/TRBV12-4	CASSSTLHSSGGGMYF	TGTGCCAGCAGTTCGACTCTTCACTCTAGCGGGGGGGGGATGTACTTC
-	TRBD1	TRBJ1-1	TRBV20-1	CSARGQTDRYVLGNTEAFF	TGCAGTGCTAGAGGCCAAACGGACAGGTACGTTCTGGGGAACACTGAAGCTTTCTTT
once	-	TRBJ2-3	TRBV2	CASSPRTDTDTQYF	TGTGCCAGCAGTCCCCGGACAGACACAGATACGCAGTATTTT
many	-	TRBJ2-5	TRBV7-2	CASSLARRSETQYF	TGTGCCAGCAGCTTAGCGCGTAGAAGCGAGACCCAGTACTTC
few	-	TRBJ1-1	TRBV12-1	CASSFEGTEAFF	TGTGCCAGCAGCTTTGAGGGTACTGAAGCTTTCTTT
few	-	TRBJ1-2	TRBV10-3	CAISGRDQPYNYGYTF	TGTGCCATCAGTGGCAGGGACCAACCATATAACTATGGCTACACCTTC
-	-	TRBJ2-7	TRBV12-3/TRBV12-4	CASSLLGGRNNEQYF	TGTGCCAGCAGTTTACTCGGGGGGCGTAACAATGAGCAGTACTTC
-	-	TRBJ1-5	TRBV12-3/TRBV12-4	CASSPERPNQPQHF	TGTGCCAGCAGTCCCGAGAGGCCCAATCAGCCCCAGCATTTT
-	TRBD1	TRBJ1-2	TRBV20-1	CSARGGDRARGYTF	TGCAGTGCTAGAGGGGGAGACAGGGCGCGAGGCTACACCTTC
-	-	TRBJ1-1	TRBV4-3	CAGSPSPDGNTEAFF	TGCGCCGGCAGCCCATCACCGGACGGCAACACTGAAGCTTTCTTT
few	TRBD2	TRBJ2-1	TRBV7-9	CASSLPSGDSYNEQFF	TGTGCCAGCAGCTTACCTAGCGGGGACTCCTACAATGAGCAGTTCTTC
-	-	TRBJ2-3	TRBV20-1	CSAIRQVDTDTQYF	TGCAGTGCTATAAGACAGGTAGACACAGATACGCAGTATTTT
-	-	TRBJ1-2	TRBV14	CASSQFYDYGYTF	TGTGCCAGCAGCCAGTTCTACGACTATGGCTACACCTTC
few	-	TRBJ1-1	TRBV4-1	CASSQEGPVEAFF	TGCGCCAGCAGCCAAGAAGGGCCAGTTGAAGCTTTCTTT
few	-	TRBJ1-1	TRBV20-1	CSAIHAGNTEAFF	TGCAGTGCTATTCATGCGGGAAACACTGAAGCTTTCTTT
-	TRBD1	TRBJ2-6	TRBV27	CASSYRGPKNSGANVLTF	TGTGCCAGCAGCTACAGGGGGCCTAAAAACTCTGGGGCCAACGTCCTGACTTTC
many	TRBD1	TRBJ2-3	TRBV20-1	CSAARDRAFTDTQYF	TGCAGTGCTGCCCGGGACAGGGCCTTCACAGATACGCAGTATTTT
few	-	TRBJ1-6	TRBV10-3	CAISQGIDSPLHF	TGTGCCATCAGTCAGGGAATTGATTCACCCCTCCACTTT